The 4 T cell receptor beta chains given below trace back to one sample, sequenced in a study of blood T cell repertoires in COVID-19. TCRdb's copy holds only in-frame clones and misses some; the assay was immunoSEQ multiplex PCR. The sample has about 160,000 clones, over 75% seen once. Source material: PBMCs or T cells enriched from blood (not recorded which). Source of these receptors: a woman in her thirties or forties with acute COVID-19.

The V call is TRBV30, the J call TRBJ2-6, with 12 bases that match TRBD1. This CDR3 has 17 residues. Germline V lookup: CDR1 GTSNPN, CDR2 SVGIG (reference sequence). Germline trimming cut 8 bases from V and 2 bases from J; bases unmatched to any gene: 10. This CDR3 is CASSGTGGSPGANVLTF. The CDR3 DNA reads as TGTGCCAGCTCGGGGACAGGGGGCTCTCCTGGGGCCAACGTCCTGACTTTC.

The chain employs TRBV7-3 and TRBJ1-2, with a weak D call TRBD1 (6 bases). Germline-derived CDR1 and CDR2 are SGHTA and FQGTGA. The CDR3 is made up of 13 amino acids. Trimming left V 1 base short and J 8 bases short, with 11 bases between. This CDR3 reads CASSLIAGDGYTF. CDR3 nucleotides: TGTGCCAGCAGCTTAATCGCAGGGGACGGCTACACCTTC.

This chain connects TRBV7-3 to TRBJ1-1, with 10 nucleotides matching TRBD1. CDR1 and CDR2 (germline): SGHTA, FQGTGA. V shed 4 bases, J shed 4 bases, and the junction held 6 bases outside the gene matches. The CDR3 spans 15 residues. The CDR3 spells CASSSKTGGGTEAFF. The CDR3 bases are TGTGCCAGCAGCTCCAAGACAGGGGGCGGCACTGAAGCTTTCTTT. Drawing the rest from reference TRBV7-3 and TRBJ1-1, the complete variable domain is GAGVSQTPSNKVTEKGKYVELRCDPISGHTALYWYRQSLGQGPEFLIYFQGTGAADDSGLPNDRFFAVRPEGSVSTLKIQRTERGDSAVYLCASSSKTGGGTEAFFGQGTRLTVV.

This clone turned up a few times. This sequence joins TRBV18 and TRBJ1-1; 8 bases are shared with TRBD1. Looked up from germline, CDR1 is KGHSH and CDR2 is LQKENI. After removal of 2 bases from V and 4 bases from J, the junction contained 6 bases not matched to a gene. The CDR3 consists of 15 residues. The CDR3, as DNA: TGTGCCAGCTCACCAGCCCAAGACAGGGGCACTGAAGCTTTCTTT. Amino acids: CASSPAQDRGTEAFF.